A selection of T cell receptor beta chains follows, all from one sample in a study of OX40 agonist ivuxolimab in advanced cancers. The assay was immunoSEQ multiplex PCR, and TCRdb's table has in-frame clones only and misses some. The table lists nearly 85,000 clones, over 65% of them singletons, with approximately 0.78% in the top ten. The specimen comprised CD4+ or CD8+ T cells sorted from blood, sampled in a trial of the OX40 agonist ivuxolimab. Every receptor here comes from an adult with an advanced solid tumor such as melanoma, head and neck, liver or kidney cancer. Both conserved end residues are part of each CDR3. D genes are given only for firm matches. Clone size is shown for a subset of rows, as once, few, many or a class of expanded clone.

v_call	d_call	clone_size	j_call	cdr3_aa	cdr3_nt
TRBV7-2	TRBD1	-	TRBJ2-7	CASSIGRQGGYEQYF	TGTGCCAGCAGCATTGGGCGACAGGGGGGGTACGAGCAGTACTTC
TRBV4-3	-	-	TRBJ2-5	CASSQGGQRQETQYF	TGCGCCAGCAGCCAGGGGGGACAGCGCCAGGAGACCCAGTACTTC
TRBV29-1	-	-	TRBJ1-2	CSVKGEGVANYGYTF	TGCAGCGTTAAGGGAGAGGGCGTCGCTAACTATGGCTACACCTTC
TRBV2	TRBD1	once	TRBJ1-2	CASEANTGVRPYGYTF	TGTGCCAGCGAAGCCAATACAGGGGTCCGTCCCTATGGCTACACCTTC
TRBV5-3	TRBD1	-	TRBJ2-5	CARSLVRGNTETQYF	TGTGCCAGAAGCTTGGTCAGGGGGAATACGGAGACCCAGTACTTC
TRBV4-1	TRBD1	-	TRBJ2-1	CASSQLPGTGGDNEQFF	TGCGCCAGCAGCCAACTCCCCGGGACAGGGGGAGACAATGAGCAGTTCTTC
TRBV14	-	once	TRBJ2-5	CASGRGWGQETQYF	TGTGCCAGCGGGCGAGGGTGGGGACAAGAGACCCAGTACTTC
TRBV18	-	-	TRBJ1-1	CASSPPSGRNTEAFF	TGTGCCAGCTCACCACCGTCTGGGCGGAACACTGAAGCTTTCTTT
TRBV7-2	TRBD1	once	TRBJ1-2	CASSGQGRGYTF	TGTGCCAGCAGCGGACAGGGTCGTGGCTACACCTTC
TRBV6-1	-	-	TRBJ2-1	CASSELHGATPYNEQFF	TGTGCCAGCAGTGAACTCCACGGGGCCACTCCCTACAATGAGCAGTTCTTC
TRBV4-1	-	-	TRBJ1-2	CASSQDHGVRASGYTF	TGCGCCAGCAGCCAAGATCATGGGGTTAGGGCCTCTGGCTACACCTTC
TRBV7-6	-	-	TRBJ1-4	CASSGGQREKLFF	TGTGCCAGCAGCGGAGGACAACGGGAAAAACTGTTTTTT
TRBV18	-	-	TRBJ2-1	CASSPRGVGGRGEQFF	TGTGCCAGCTCACCACGGGGGGTTGGGGGTCGAGGTGAGCAGTTCTTC
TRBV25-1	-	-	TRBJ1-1	CASSARSARNTEAFF	TGTGCCAGCAGTGCTCGGAGCGCAAGGAACACTGAAGCTTTCTTT
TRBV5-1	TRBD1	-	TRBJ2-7	CASSLSGAGGRDEQYF	TGCGCCAGCAGCTTGTCTGGGGCAGGGGGTCGGGACGAGCAGTACTTC
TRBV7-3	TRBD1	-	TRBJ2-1	CVSSRDSRSNEQFF	TGTGTCAGCAGCCGGGACAGCCGGTCAAATGAGCAGTTCTTC
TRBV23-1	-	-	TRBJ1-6	CASSQWGKDYNSPLHF	TGCGCCAGCAGTCAATGGGGAAAAGACTATAATTCACCCCTCCACTTT
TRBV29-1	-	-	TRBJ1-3	CSVAREEGNTIYF	TGCAGCGTTGCCAGGGAAGAGGGAAACACCATATATTTT
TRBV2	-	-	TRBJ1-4	CASRPGSNEKLFF	TGTGCCAGCAGACCGGGTTCTAACGAAAAACTGTTTTTT
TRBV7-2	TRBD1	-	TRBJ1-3	CASSYLQGATGNTIYF	TGTGCCAGCAGCTACCTTCAGGGGGCAACTGGAAACACCATATATTTT
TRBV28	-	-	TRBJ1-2	CASSSGTAGYTF	TGTGCCAGCAGTTCCGGGACTGCTGGCTACACCTTC
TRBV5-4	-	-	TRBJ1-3	CASSLGRMQGPNTIYF	TGTGCCAGCAGCTTGGGCCGGATGCAGGGGCCAAACACCATATATTTT
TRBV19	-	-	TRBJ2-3	CASSIGSSTDTQYF	TGTGCCAGTAGTATCGGATCTAGCACAGATACGCAGTATTTT
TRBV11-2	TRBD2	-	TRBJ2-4	CASSPGGLERAKNIQYF	TGTGCCAGCAGCCCCGGGGGGTTGGAGAGAGCCAAAAACATTCAGTACTTC
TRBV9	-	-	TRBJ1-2	CASSVVEPRYGYTF	TGTGCCAGCAGCGTAGTTGAACCCAGGTATGGCTACACCTTC
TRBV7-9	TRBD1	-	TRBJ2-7	CASSLSIQGLGEQYF	TGTGCCAGCAGCTTAAGTATACAGGGGCTCGGCGAGCAGTACTTC
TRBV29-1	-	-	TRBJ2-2	CSVTNQGLNTGELFF	TGCAGCGTAACCAACCAGGGACTTAACACCGGGGAGCTGTTTTTT
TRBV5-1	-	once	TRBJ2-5	CASSHNTPHQETQYF	TGCGCCAGCAGCCACAACACCCCACACCAAGAGACCCAGTACTTC
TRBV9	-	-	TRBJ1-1	CASSVVASTEAFF	TGTGCCAGCAGCGTAGTGGCTTCCACTGAAGCTTTCTTT
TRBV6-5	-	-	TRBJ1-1	CASSSAKMNTEAFF	TGTGCCAGCAGTTCAGCAAAAATGAACACTGAAGCTTTCTTT
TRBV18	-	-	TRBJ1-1	CASSPGQGGNTGAFF	TGTGCCAGCTCACCTGGGCAGGGCGGGAACACTGGAGCTTTCTTT
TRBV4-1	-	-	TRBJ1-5	CASSQEWTSVGNQPQHF	TGCGCCAGCAGCCAAGAGTGGACATCGGTGGGCAATCAGCCCCAGCATTTT
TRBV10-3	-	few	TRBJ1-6	CAISESYPGNSPLHF	TGTGCCATCAGTGAGTCGTACCCCGGGAATTCACCCCTCCACTTT
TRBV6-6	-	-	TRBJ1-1	CASSYGFGVNTEAFF	TGTGCCAGCAGTTACGGTTTCGGGGTGAACACTGAAGCTTTCTTT
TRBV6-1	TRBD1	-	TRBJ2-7	CASSETGGFIYEQYF	TGTGCCAGCAGTGAGACAGGGGGCTTCATATACGAGCAGTACTTC
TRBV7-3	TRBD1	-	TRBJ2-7	CASSPPDRFYEQYF	TGTGCCAGCAGTCCTCCGGACAGGTTCTACGAGCAGTACTTC
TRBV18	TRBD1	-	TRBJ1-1	CASSPLTGGASTEAFF	TGTGCCAGCTCACCGCTTACAGGGGGCGCATCCACTGAAGCTTTCTTT
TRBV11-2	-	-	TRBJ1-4	CASSLARVANEKLFF	TGTGCCAGCAGCTTAGCAAGGGTAGCTAATGAAAAACTGTTTTTT
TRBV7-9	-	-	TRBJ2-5	CASRRANQETQYF	TGTGCCAGCCGCCGGGCAAACCAAGAGACCCAGTACTTC
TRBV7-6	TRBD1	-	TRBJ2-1	CASSAGTGTARLQFF	TGTGCCAGCAGCGCCGGGACAGGGACTGCCCGCCTACAGTTCTTC
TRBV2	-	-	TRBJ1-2	CASSEVGSLNYGYTF	TGTGCCAGCAGTGAGGTGGGCAGTCTGAACTATGGCTACACCTTC
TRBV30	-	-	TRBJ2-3	CAWSDIAPGWETDTQYF	TGTGCCTGGAGCGATATTGCCCCCGGGTGGGAAACAGATACGCAGTATTTT
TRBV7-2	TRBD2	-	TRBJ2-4	CASSLRLAGRNIQYF	TGTGCCAGCAGCTTACGACTAGCGGGACGAAACATTCAGTACTTC
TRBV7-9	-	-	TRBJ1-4	CASSLGTSPNEKLFF	TGTGCCAGCAGCCTAGGGACAAGTCCTAATGAAAAACTGTTTTTT
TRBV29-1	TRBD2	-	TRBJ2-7	CSVEALRRLAGRSSYEQYF	TGCAGCGTTGAGGCCTTAAGAAGACTAGCGGGGAGAAGCTCCTACGAGCAGTACTTC
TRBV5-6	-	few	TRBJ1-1	CASSLWSGLEAFF	TGTGCCAGCAGCTTATGGTCAGGGCTGGAAGCTTTCTTT
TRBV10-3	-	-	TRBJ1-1	CAISESNSMNTEAFF	TGTGCCATCAGTGAGTCGAACAGTATGAACACTGAAGCTTTCTTT
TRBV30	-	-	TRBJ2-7	CAWSPRDMGSYEQYF	TGTGCCTGGAGTCCTCGGGACATGGGCTCCTACGAGCAGTACTTC
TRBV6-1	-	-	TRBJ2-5	CASIIQGPRETQYF	TGTGCCAGCATTATACAGGGACCCCGGGAGACCCAGTACTTC
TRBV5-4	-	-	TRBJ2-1	CASSLDSPSSYNEQFF	TGTGCCAGCAGCTTGGACTCCCCGAGCTCCTACAATGAGCAGTTCTTC
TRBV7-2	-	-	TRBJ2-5	CASSQGGQETQYF	TGTGCCAGCAGCCAAGGGGGGCAAGAGACCCAGTACTTC
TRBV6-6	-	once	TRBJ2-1	CASSSPSQVGEQFF	TGTGCCAGCAGTTCCCCCTCACAGGTCGGCGAGCAGTTCTTC
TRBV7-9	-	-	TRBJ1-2	CASSLVSDYGYTF	TGTGCCAGCAGCTTAGTTTCGGACTATGGCTACACCTTC
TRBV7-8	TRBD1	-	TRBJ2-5	CASSCRDRYQETQYF	TGTGCCAGCAGCTGCCGGGACAGGTACCAAGAGACCCAGTACTTC
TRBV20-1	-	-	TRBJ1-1	CSARGNPEAFF	TGCAGTGCTAGGGGCAACCCTGAAGCTTTCTTT
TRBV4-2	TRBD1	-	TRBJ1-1	CASSQDGQVVNTEAFF	TGTGCCAGCAGCCAAGATGGACAGGTGGTGAACACTGAAGCTTTCTTT
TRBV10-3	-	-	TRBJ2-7	CAISGTVSYEQYF	TGTGCCATCAGTGGGACAGTTTCCTACGAGCAGTACTTC
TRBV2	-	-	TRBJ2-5	CASNLWGLQETQYF	TGTGCCAGCAATCTCTGGGGGTTACAAGAGACCCAGTACTTC
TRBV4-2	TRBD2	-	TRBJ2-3	CASTPGLAGNTDTQYF	TGTGCCAGCACCCCGGGGCTAGCGGGTAACACAGATACGCAGTATTTT
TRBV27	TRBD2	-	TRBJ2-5	CASSLSGLAGEETQYF	TGTGCCAGCAGTTTATCGGGACTAGCGGGGGAGGAGACCCAGTACTTC